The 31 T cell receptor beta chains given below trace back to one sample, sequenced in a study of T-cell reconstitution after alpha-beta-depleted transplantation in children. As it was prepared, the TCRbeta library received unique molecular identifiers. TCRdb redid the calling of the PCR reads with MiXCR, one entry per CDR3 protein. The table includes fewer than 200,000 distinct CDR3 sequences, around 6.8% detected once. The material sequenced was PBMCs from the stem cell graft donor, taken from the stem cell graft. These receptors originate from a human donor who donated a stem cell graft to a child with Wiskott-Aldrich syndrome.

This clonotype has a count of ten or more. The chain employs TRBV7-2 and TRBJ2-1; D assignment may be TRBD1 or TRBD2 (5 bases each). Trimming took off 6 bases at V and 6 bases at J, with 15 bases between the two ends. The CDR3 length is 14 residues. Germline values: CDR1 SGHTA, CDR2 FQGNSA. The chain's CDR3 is CASRRDPMVNEQFF. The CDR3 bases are TGTGCCAGCAGAAGGGACCCGATGGTCAATGAGCAGTTCTTC. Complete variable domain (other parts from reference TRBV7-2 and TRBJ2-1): GAGVSQSPSNKVTEKGKDVELRCDPISGHTALYWYRQSLGQGLEFLIYFQGNSAPDKSGLPSDRFSAERTGGSVSTLTIQRTQQEDSAVYLCASRRDPMVNEQFFGPGTRLTVL.

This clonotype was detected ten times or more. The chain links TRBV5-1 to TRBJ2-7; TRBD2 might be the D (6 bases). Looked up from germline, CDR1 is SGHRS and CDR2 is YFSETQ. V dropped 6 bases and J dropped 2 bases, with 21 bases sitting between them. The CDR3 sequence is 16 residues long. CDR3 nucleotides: TGCGCCAGCACCAAACAAATCGGGACTGGGACCTACGAGCAGTACTTC. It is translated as CASTKQIGTGTYEQYF.

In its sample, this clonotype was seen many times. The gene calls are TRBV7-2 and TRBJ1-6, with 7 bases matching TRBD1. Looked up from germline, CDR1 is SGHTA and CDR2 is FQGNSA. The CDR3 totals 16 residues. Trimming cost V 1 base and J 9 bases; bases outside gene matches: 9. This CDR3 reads CASSLDRAGGGSPLHF. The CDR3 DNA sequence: TGTGCCAGCAGCTTAGACCGGGCAGGGGGAGGTTCACCCCTCCACTTT.

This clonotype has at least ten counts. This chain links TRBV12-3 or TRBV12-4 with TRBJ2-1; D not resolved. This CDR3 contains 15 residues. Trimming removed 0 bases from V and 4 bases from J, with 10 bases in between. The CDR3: CASSLALAPYNEQFF. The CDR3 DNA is TGTGCCAGCAGTTTAGCTTTAGCACCATACAATGAGCAGTTCTTC.

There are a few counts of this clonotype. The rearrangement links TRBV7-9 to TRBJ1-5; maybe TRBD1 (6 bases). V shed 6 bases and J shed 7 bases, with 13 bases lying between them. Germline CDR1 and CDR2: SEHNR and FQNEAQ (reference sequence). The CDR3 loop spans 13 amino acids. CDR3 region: CASSRGFGQPQHF. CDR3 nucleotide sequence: TGTGCCAGCAGTAGGGGGTTCGGGCAGCCCCAGCATTTT.

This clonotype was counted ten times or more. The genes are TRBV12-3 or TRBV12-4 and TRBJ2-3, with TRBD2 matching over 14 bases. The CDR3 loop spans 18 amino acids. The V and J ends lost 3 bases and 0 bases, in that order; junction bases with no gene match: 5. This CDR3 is CASSLTSGGAGSTDTQYF. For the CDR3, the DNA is TGTGCCAGCAGTTTGACTAGCGGGGGGGCCGGTAGCACAGATACGCAGTATTTT.

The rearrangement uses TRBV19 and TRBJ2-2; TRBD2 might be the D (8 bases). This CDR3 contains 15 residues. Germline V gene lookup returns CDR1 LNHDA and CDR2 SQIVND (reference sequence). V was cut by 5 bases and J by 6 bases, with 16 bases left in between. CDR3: CASSSPGGGPGELFF. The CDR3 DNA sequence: TGTGCCAGTAGTTCCCCGGGAGGGGGCCCCGGGGAGCTGTTTTTT.

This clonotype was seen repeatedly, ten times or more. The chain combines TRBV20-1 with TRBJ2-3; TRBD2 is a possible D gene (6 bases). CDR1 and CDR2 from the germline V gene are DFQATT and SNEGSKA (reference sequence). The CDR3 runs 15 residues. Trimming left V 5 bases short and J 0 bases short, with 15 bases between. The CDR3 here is CSARNGGTSTDTQYF. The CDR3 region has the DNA TGCAGTGCTCGCAACGGGGGAACTAGCACAGATACGCAGTATTTT.

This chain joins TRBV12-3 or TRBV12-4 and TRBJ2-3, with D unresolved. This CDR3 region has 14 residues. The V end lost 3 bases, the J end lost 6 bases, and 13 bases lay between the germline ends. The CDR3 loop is CASSFSLAEDTQYF. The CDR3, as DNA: TGTGCCAGCAGTTTTAGCCTGGCGGAGGATACGCAGTATTTT.

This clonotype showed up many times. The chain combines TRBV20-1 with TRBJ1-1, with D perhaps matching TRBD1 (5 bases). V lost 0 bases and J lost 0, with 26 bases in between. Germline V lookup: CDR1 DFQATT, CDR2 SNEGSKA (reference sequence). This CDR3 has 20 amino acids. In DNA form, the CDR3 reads TGCAGTGCTAGAGATGGTACGCTCCGGGGCGATCCAGGTATGAACACTGAAGCTTTCTTT. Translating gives CSARDGTLRGDPGMNTEAFF.

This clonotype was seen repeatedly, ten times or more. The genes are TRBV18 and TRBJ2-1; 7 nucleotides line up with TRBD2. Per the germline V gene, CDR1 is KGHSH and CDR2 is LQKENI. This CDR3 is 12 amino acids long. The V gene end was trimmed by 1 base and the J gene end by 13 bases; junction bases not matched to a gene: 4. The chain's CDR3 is CASSPLETSQFF. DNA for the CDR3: TGTGCCAGCTCACCACTAGAGACTAGCCAGTTCTTC.

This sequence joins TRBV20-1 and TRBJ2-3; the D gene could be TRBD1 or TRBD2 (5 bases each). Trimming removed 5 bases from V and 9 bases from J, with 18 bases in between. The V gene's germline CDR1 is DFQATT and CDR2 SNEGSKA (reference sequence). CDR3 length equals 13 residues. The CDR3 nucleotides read TGCAGTGCTCCCCCTAGGGACCCCTGGACGCAGTATTTT. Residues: CSAPPRDPWTQYF.

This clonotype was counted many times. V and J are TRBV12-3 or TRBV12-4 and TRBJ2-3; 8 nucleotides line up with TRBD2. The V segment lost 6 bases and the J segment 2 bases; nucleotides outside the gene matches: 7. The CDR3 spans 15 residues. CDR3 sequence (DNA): TGTGCCAGCAGCCCCAGACTAGCGATCACAGATACGCAGTATTTT. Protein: CASSPRLAITDTQYF.

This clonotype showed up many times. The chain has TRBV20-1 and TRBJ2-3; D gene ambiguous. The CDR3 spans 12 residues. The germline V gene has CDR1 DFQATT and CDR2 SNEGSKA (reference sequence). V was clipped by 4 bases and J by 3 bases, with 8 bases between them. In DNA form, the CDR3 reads TGCAGTGCTATTGCGGCAACAGATACGCAGTATTTT. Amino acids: CSAIAATDTQYF.

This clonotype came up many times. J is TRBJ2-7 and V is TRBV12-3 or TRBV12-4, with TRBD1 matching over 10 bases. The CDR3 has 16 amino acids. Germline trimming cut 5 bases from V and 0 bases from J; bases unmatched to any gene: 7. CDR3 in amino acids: CASSTSDRGSSYEQYF. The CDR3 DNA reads TGTGCCAGCAGTACCTCGGACAGGGGGAGCTCCTACGAGCAGTACTTC.

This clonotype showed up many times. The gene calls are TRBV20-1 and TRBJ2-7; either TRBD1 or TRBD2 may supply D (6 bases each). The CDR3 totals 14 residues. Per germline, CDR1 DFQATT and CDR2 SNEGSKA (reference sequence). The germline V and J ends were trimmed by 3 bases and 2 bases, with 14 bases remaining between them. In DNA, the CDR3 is TGCAGTGCTAGCGTAGGGGGGTTGACCTACGAGCAGTACTTC. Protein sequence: CSASVGGLTYEQYF.

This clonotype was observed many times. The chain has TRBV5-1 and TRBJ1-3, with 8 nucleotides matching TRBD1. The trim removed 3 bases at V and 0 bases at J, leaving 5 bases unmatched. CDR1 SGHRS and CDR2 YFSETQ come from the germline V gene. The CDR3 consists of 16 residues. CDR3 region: CASSSGQGVSGNTIYF. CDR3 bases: TGCGCCAGCAGCTCAGGACAGGGCGTCTCTGGAAACACCATATATTTT.

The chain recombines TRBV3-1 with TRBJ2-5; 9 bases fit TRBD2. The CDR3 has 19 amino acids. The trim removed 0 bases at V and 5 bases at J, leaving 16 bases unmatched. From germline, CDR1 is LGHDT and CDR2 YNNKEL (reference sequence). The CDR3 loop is CASSQDRRVSREGPETQYF. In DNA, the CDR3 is TGTGCCAGCAGCCAAGATCGTCGGGTCTCGCGGGAGGGCCCCGAGACCCAGTACTTC.

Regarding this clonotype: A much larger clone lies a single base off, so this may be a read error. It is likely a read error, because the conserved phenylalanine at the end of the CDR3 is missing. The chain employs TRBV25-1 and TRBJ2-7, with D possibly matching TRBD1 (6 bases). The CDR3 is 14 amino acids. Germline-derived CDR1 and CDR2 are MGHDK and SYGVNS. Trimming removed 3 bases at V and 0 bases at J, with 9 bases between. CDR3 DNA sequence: TGTGCCAGCAGTGAGTCGGACAGCTCCTACGAGCAGTACTTA. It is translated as CASSESDSSYEQYL.

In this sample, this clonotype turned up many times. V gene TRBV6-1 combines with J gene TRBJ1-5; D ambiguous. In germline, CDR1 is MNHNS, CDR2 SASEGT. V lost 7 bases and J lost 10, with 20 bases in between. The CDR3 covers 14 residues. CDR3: CASNGRATTNPQHF. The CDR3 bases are TGTGCCAGCAATGGACGAGCGACGACTAATCCCCAGCATTTT.

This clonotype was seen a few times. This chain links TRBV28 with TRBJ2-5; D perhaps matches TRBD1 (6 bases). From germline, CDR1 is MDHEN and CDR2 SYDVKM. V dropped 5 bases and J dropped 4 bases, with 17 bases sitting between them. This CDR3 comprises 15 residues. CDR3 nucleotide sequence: TGTGCCAGCAGTGACGGGCAGGGGTTTGGAGAGACCCAGTACTTC. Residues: CASSDGQGFGETQYF.

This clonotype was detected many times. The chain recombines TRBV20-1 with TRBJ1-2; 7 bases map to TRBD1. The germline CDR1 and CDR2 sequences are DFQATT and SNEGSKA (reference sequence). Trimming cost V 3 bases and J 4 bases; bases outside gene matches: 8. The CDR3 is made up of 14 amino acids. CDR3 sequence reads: CSASRTGVSYGYTF. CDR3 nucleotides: TGCAGTGCTAGTAGAACAGGGGTGAGCTATGGCTACACCTTC.

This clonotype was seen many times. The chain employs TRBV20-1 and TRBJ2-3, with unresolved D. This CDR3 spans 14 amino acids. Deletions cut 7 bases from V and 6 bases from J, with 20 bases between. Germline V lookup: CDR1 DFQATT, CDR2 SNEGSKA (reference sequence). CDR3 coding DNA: TGCAGTGTCCCGGGTAGGAAGATGTCGGATACGCAGTATTTT. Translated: CSVPGRKMSDTQYF.

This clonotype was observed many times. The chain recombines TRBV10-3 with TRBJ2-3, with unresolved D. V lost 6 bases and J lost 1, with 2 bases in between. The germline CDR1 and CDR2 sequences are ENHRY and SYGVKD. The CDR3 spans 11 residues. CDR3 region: CAISRTDTQYF. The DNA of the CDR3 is TGTGCCATCAGCCGCACAGATACGCAGTATTTT.

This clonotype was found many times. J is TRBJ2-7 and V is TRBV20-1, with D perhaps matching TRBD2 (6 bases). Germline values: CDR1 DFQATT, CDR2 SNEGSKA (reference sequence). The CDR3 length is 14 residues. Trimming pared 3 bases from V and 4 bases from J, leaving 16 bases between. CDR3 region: CSASDQGGAYEQYF. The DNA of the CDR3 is TGCAGTGCTAGCGATCAGGGAGGCGCTTACGAGCAGTACTTC.

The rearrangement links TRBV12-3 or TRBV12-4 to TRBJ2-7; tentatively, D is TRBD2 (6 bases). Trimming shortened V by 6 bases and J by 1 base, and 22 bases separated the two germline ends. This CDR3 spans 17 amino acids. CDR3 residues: CASSKQVLAATSYEQYF. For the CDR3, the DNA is TGTGCCAGCAGCAAGCAGGTTTTAGCGGCGACTTCCTACGAGCAGTACTTC.

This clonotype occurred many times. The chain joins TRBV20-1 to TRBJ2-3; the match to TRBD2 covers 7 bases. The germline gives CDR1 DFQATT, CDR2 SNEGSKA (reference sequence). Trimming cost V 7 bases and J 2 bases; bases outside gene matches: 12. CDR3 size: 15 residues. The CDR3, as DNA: TGCAGTGGCGATAAAGAGAGCGGGACCACAGATACGCAGTATTTT. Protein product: CSGDKESGTTDTQYF.

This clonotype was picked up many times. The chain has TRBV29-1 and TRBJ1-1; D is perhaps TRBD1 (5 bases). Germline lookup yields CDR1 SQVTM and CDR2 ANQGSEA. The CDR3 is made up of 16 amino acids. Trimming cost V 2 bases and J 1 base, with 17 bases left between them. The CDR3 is CSVEPGTENRNTEAFF. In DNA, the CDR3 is TGCAGCGTTGAACCGGGGACCGAAAATCGGAACACTGAAGCTTTCTTT.

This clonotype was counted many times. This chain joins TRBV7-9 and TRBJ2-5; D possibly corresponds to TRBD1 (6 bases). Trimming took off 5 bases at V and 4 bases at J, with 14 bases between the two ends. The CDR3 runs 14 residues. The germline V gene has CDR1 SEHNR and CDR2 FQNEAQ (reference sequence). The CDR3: CASSKDSSRETQYF. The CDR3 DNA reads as TGTGCCAGCAGCAAGGACAGTTCCAGAGAGACCCAGTACTTC.

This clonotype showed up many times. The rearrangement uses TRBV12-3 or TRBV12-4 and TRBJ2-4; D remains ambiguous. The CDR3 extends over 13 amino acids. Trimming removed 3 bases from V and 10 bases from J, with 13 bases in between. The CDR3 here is CASSFRSRPIQYF. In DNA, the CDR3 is TGTGCCAGCAGTTTCAGAAGCAGGCCGATTCAGTACTTC.

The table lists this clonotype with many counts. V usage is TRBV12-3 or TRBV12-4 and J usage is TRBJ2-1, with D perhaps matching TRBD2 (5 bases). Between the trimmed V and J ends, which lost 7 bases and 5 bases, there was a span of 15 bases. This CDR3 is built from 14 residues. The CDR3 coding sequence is TGTGCCAGCACCCATCGAGGGTACAACAATGAGCAGTTCTTC. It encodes CASTHRGYNNEQFF.